One T cell receptor beta chain is described in this entry. Its antigen remains unidentified. Clones were read by immunoSEQ multiplex PCR, and TCRdb kept only the in-frame ones, dropping some. The sample has 40,000 or so clones, approximately 86% seen once. CDR1 is SNHLY, CDR2 FYNNEI, per germline. With 6 bases clipped from V and 3 bases from J, the junction kept 2 bases outside the gene matches. This CDR3 contains 13 residues. The data were taken from a study of OX40 agonist ivuxolimab in advanced cancers. Study-wide results and caveats: In a subset of nonresponders, normalized T-cell clonal expansion was also low. At doses 0.1 to 3.0 mg/kg, CD4+ and CD8+ clones expanded. Near-lowest levels of clonal expansion characterized partial responders at 0.1-3.0 mg/kg.

The starting material was CD4+ or CD8+ T cells sorted from blood, obtained in a trial of the OX40 agonist ivuxolimab. J is TRBJ2-5 and V is TRBV2, with 9 bases that match TRBD1. The TCR was taken from an adult with an advanced solid tumor such as melanoma, head and neck, liver or kidney cancer. The CDR3 here is CASSGTGKETQYF. CDR3 nucleotides: TGTGCCAGCAGCGGGACAGGGAAAGAGACCCAGTACTTC.